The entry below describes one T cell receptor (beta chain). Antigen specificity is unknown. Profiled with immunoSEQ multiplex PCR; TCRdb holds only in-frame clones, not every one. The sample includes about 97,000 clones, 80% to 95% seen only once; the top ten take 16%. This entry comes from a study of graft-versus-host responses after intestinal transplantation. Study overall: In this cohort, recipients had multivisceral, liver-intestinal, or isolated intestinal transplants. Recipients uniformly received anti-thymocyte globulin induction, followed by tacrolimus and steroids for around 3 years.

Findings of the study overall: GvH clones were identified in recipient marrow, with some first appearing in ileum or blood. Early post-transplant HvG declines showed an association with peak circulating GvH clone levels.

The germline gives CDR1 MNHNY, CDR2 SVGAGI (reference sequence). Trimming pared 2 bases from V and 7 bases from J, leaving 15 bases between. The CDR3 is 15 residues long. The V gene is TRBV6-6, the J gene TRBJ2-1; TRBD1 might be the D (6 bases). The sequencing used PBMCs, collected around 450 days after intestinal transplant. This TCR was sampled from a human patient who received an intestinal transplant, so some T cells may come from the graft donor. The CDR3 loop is CASSYGGRGRNEQFF. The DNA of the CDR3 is TGTGCCAGCAGTTACGGGGGCAGGGGTAGGAATGAGCAGTTCTTC.